A single sample is the source of the 30 T cell receptor beta chains below, sequenced in a study of blood T cells in healthy people across ages. A second roughly 7 to 12 cycle PCR used barcoded and J-beta primers. TCRdb reanalysed the 5' RACE reads using MiXCR and keeps one entry per CDR3 protein. This sample has fewer than 1,200,000 distinct CDR3 sequences, with about 23% found just once. This sample also appeared in a second study, on T cells of mothers and their children.

The sample taken for sequencing was blood. The receptors shown here come from a girl aged 2 to 9 in good health.

This clonotype was counted between two and nine times. The chain joins TRBV29-1 to TRBJ2-5; tentatively, D is TRBD1 (6 bases). The DNA end is a closer match to TRBJ2-1, so the J assignment may be wrong. CDR1 is SQVTM and CDR2 is ANQGSEA in the germline V gene. The CDR3 spans 10 residues. CDR3 DNA sequence: TGCAGCGCTAAACAGGGTGAGCAGTTCTTC. Protein: CSAKQGEQFF.

This clonotype was seen a few times. The chain carries TRBV5-1 and TRBJ1-4; unclear D gene. The ends were cut back, 0 bases at V and 4 bases at J, with 4 bases in the middle. Germline V gene lookup returns CDR1 SGHRS and CDR2 YFSETQ. The CDR3 has 13 amino acids. The CDR3 DNA reads TGCGCCAGCAGCTTGGAGCGTAATGAAAAACTGTTTTTT. It specifies CASSLERNEKLFF.

The chain carries TRBV7-6 and TRBJ2-1, with D uncertain. The CDR3 loop spans 15 amino acids. Trimming pared 2 bases from V and 5 bases from J, leaving 13 bases between. CDR1 and CDR2 (germline): SGHVS, FNYEAQ. Here the CDR3 reads CASSLYPSIDNEQFF. CDR3 nucleotide sequence: TGTGCCAGCAGCTTATATCCCTCGATAGACAATGAGCAGTTCTTC. Complete variable domain (other parts from reference TRBV7-6 and TRBJ2-1): GAGVSQSPRYKVTKRGQDVALRCDPISGHVSLYWYRQALGQGPEFLTYFNYEAQQDKSGLPNDRFSAERPEGSISTLTIQRTEQRDSAMYRCASSLYPSIDNEQFFGPGTRLTVL.

The chain joins TRBV4-1 to TRBJ1-2; D gene uncertain. Trimming cost V 1 base and J 6 bases, with 12 bases left between them. Germline CDR1 is MGHRA and CDR2 is YSYEKL. The CDR3 sequence is 14 residues long. CDR3 protein: CASSQVSANNGYTF. The CDR3 DNA reads as TGCGCCAGCAGCCAAGTTTCAGCGAACAATGGCTACACCTTC.

A few counts support this clonotype. V is TRBV11-2 and J is TRBJ2-1, with a possible D match to TRBD2 (5 bases). The germline V and J ends were trimmed by 6 bases and 6 bases, with 21 bases remaining between them. Germline V gene lookup returns CDR1 SGHAT and CDR2 FQNNGV. The CDR3 has 16 residues. CDR3 sequence: CASRFKAGVALNEQFF. CDR3 bases: TGTGCCAGCAGATTTAAGGCTGGCGTAGCGCTCAATGAGCAGTTCTTC.

The count of this clonotype is one. This chain connects TRBV20-1 to TRBJ2-2; D is undetermined. The germline V and J ends were trimmed by 1 base and 6 bases, with 9 bases remaining between them. The CDR3 extends over 13 amino acids. Germline V lookup: CDR1 DFQATT, CDR2 SNEGSKA (reference sequence). CDR3 amino acids: CSARGGLPGELFF. In DNA form, the CDR3 reads TGCAGTGCTAGAGGTGGGCTTCCCGGGGAGCTGTTTTTT.

This chain links TRBV2 with TRBJ1-4; D unclear. The length of the CDR3 is 11 residues. With 8 bases removed from V and 11 bases from J, the gap between germline ends came to 12 bases. Per the germline V gene, CDR1 is SNHLY and CDR2 is FYNNEI. The CDR3 nucleotides read TGTGCCAGCGGGCCCTCCCGGAAACTGTTTTTT. Its translation: CASGPSRKLFF.

This clonotype was seen only a few times. The chain couples TRBV25-1 to TRBJ2-1; 10 nucleotides match TRBD1. The trim removed 0 bases at V and 7 bases at J, leaving 12 bases unmatched. Germline V gene lookup returns CDR1 MGHDK and CDR2 SYGVNS. The CDR3 is made up of 18 amino acids. The CDR3 nucleotides read TGTGCCAGCAGTGAATACCTCTCCCGGACAGGGGGTCCGAATGAGCAGTTCTTC. Translating gives CASSEYLSRTGGPNEQFF.

This clonotype has just a few counts. The chain carries TRBV29-1 and TRBJ2-3; D is uncertain. The ends were cut back, 3 bases at V and 6 bases at J, with 4 bases in the middle. This CDR3 is 10 amino acids long. Germline V gene data show CDR1 as SQVTM and CDR2 as ANQGSEA. CDR3 bases: TGCAGCGTTGATGCGGATACGCAGTATTTT. It encodes CSVDADTQYF.

This clonotype was seen only a few times. The chain employs TRBV20-1 and TRBJ2-7, with D unresolved. CDR3 length: 12 amino acids. Trimming stripped 3 bases from V and 0 bases from J, with 6 bases between. Germline V gene sequence: CDR1 DFQATT, CDR2 SNEGSKA (reference sequence). Here the CDR3 reads CSASSDSYEQYF. The DNA of the CDR3 is TGCAGTGCTAGCTCGGACTCCTACGAGCAGTACTTC.

The CDR3 DNA sequence: TGTGCCAGCTCACCTAGTTCTGGTTCTTGGGCCAACGTCCTGACTTTC. It encodes CASSPSSGSWANVLTF. V usage is TRBV18 and J usage is TRBJ2-6; no clear D gene. The germline CDR1 and CDR2 sequences are KGHSH and LQKENI. V was trimmed by 3 bases and J by 5 bases, leaving 14 bases between them. The CDR3 is 16 amino acids.

The rearrangement uses TRBV19 and TRBJ2-7, with D possibly matching TRBD1 (5 bases). The CDR3 is 13 residues long. Between the trimmed V and J ends, which lost 5 bases and 3 bases, there was a span of 11 bases. CDR1 and CDR2 from the germline V gene are LNHDA and SQIVND (reference sequence). CDR3 nucleotides: TGTGCCAGTAGTTTCTCAGGGATCTACGAGCAGTACTTC. Protein sequence: CASSFSGIYEQYF.

This clonotype has only a few counts. This chain links TRBV6-6 with TRBJ1-4, with a tentative D call TRBD1 (6 bases). The CDR3 sequence is 13 residues long. V was trimmed by 7 bases and J by 8 bases, leaving 14 bases between them. The germline V gene has CDR1 MNHNY and CDR2 SVGAGI (reference sequence). CDR3 amino acids: CASKNRVGEKLFF. In DNA, the CDR3 is TGTGCCAGCAAAAACAGGGTTGGGGAAAAACTGTTTTTT.

This clonotype was seen a handful of times. The chain has TRBV29-1 and TRBJ2-2, with D tentatively TRBD2 (5 bases). In germline, CDR1 is SQVTM, CDR2 ANQGSEA. CDR3 length: 12 amino acids. V was pared by 3 bases and J by 4 bases, with 6 bases between. The CDR3 reads CSVEGSTGELFF. The CDR3 DNA sequence: TGCAGCGTTGAGGGGAGCACCGGGGAGCTGTTTTTT.

The chain carries TRBV11-2 and TRBJ2-4; D may be TRBD1 (6 bases). Trimming stripped 5 bases from V and 1 base from J, with 12 bases between. CDR3 length: 15 amino acids. Germline V gene data show CDR1 as SGHAT and CDR2 as FQNNGV. The CDR3 nucleotides read TGTGCCAGCAGCCAGGGGACGTGGGCCAAAAACATTCAGTACTTC. Its protein is CASSQGTWAKNIQYF.

The gene calls are TRBV29-1 and TRBJ1-2; 7 bases map to TRBD1. V lost 6 bases, J lost 7 bases, and 11 bases stayed unmatched. This CDR3 comprises 13 residues. In germline, CDR1 is SQVTM, CDR2 ANQGSEA. CDR3 nucleotide sequence: TGCAGCGTAGACGTACAGGGGAGAGCTGGCTACACCTTC. Amino acid sequence: CSVDVQGRAGYTF.

This clonotype has a handful of counts. V is TRBV13 and J is TRBJ1-1; no clear D. CDR1 and CDR2 (germline): PRHDT, FYEKMQ (reference sequence). Trimming pared 5 bases from V and 7 bases from J, leaving 8 bases between. The CDR3 loop spans 11 amino acids. CDR3 amino acids: CASSVGDEAFF. Here the CDR3 DNA reads TGTGCCAGCAGCGTTGGGGATGAAGCTTTCTTT.

The rearrangement uses TRBV20-1 and TRBJ2-1; 9 bases agree with TRBD2. In germline, CDR1 is DFQATT, CDR2 SNEGSKA (reference sequence). The CDR3 runs to 15 residues. The junction had 12 bases not matched to a gene; V was cut back by 6 bases and J by 6 bases. The CDR3 DNA reads as TGCAGTGCGACTAGCGGATCTGGGGTAATCAATGAGCAGTTCTTC. It specifies CSATSGSGVINEQFF.

The chain is built from TRBV15 and TRBJ2-2, with unresolved D. V lost 6 bases to trimming and J lost 5 bases, with 7 bases between them. The length of the CDR3 is 12 residues. In germline, CDR1 is LNHNV, CDR2 YYDKDF (reference sequence). The CDR3 loop reads CATSEETGELFF. CDR3 nucleotide sequence: TGTGCCACCAGTGAGGAGACCGGGGAGCTGTTTTTT.

This clonotype was found a few times. The V call is TRBV7-8, the J call TRBJ2-7; perhaps TRBD2 as D (5 bases). Near its end, the DNA agrees better with TRBJ2-5, so the J call may be wrong. Per the germline V gene, CDR1 is SGHVS and CDR2 is FQNEAQ. CDR3 size: 14 residues. As DNA, the CDR3 is TGTGCCAGCAGCTCCTGGAGGAGGAAAGAGACCCAGTACTTC. Translated, it gives CASSSWRRKETQYF.

The rearrangement joins TRBV7-9 to TRBJ2-5; 7 nucleotides align to TRBD1. V was pared by 0 bases and J by 5 bases, with 9 bases of the junction left unmatched. Germline lookup yields CDR1 SEHNR and CDR2 FQNEAQ (reference sequence). The CDR3 is 16 residues long. The CDR3: CASSLAPGGNQETQYF. Written as DNA, the CDR3 is TGTGCCAGCAGCTTAGCTCCAGGGGGTAATCAGGAGACCCAGTACTTC.

This clonotype has just a few counts. The CDR3 reads CASSHGTSGEEQETQYF. The CDR3 DNA is TGCGCCAGCAGCCACGGGACTAGCGGGGAGGAACAAGAGACCCAGTACTTC. The rearrangement joins TRBV4-3 to TRBJ2-5, with 13 bases lining up with TRBD2. This CDR3 spans 17 amino acids. With V trimmed by 3 bases and J by 2 bases, 6 bases remained unmatched. CDR1 is LGHNA, CDR2 YSLEER, per germline.

On this clonotype itself: This may come from a read error, since a much larger clone is one base off. This rearrangement joins TRBV29-1 to TRBJ2-2; no clear D gene. The CDR3 consists of 10 residues. Trimming cost V 2 bases and J 5 bases, with 0 bases left between them. CDR1 and CDR2 from the germline V gene are SQVTM and ANQGSEA. CDR3 residues: CSVETGELFF. CDR3 nucleotides: TGCAGCGTTGAAACCGGGGAGCTGTTTTTT.

In its sample, this clonotype was seen a few times. CDR3 bases: TGCAGCGTTCCGCTGGACAGGGTGACCTACAATGAGCAGTTCTTC. Translation: CSVPLDRVTYNEQFF. This chain links TRBV29-1 with TRBJ2-1; 8 bases map to TRBD1. Losses at the gene ends were 5 bases for V and 2 bases for J; bases not matched to a gene: 8. Germline V gene data show CDR1 as SQVTM and CDR2 as ANQGSEA. The CDR3 has 15 amino acids.

In regard to this clonotype: The junction departs from the called germline gene at one end, perhaps through a read error. The gene calls are TRBV9 and TRBJ1-2; D is possibly TRBD1 (5 bases). Germline assignment: CDR1 SGDLS and CDR2 YYNGEE. There are 17 residues in the CDR3. Here the CDR3 reads CASSSGIWEGPRNGYTF. CDR3 sequence (DNA): TGCGCCAGCAGCTCTGGGATCTGGGAGGGACCGAGAAATGGCTACACCTTC.

This clonotype was observed many times. The chain is built from TRBV5-1 and TRBJ2-7; D unresolved. The V end was cut by 3 bases, the J end by 0 bases, with 10 bases between. CDR3 length equals 14 residues. CDR1 and CDR2 (germline): SGHRS, YFSETQ. This CDR3 reads CASSSGPSSYEQYF. DNA for the CDR3: TGCGCCAGCAGCTCCGGGCCAAGCTCCTACGAGCAGTACTTC.

The V gene is TRBV29-1, the J gene TRBJ1-2, with D unclear. The CDR3 is made up of 10 amino acids. V lost 3 bases and J 6 bases, leaving 5 bases between the germline ends. Germline CDR1 is SQVTM and CDR2 is ANQGSEA. CDR3 loop: CSVDRDGYTF. The CDR3 bases are TGCAGCGTTGATCGGGATGGCTACACCTTC.

This clonotype was picked up a small number of times. V and J are TRBV15 and TRBJ1-4; possible D gene TRBD1, 5 bases. The CDR3 has 16 residues. V was cut by 1 base and J by 5 bases, with 14 bases left in between. The germline V gene has CDR1 LNHNV and CDR2 YYDKDF (reference sequence). The DNA of the CDR3 is TGTGCCACCAGCAGAGGCCTCGTGGGGCGAAATGAAAAACTGTTTTTT. Its protein product is CATSRGLVGRNEKLFF.

This clonotype was found a few times. The chain couples TRBV5-1 to TRBJ2-7, with TRBD1 matching over 8 bases. V lost 0 bases, J lost 3 bases, and 5 bases stayed unmatched. The CDR3 contains 15 residues. Germline assignment: CDR1 SGHRS and CDR2 YFSETQ. CDR3 DNA: TGCGCCAGCAGCTTGGTGACAGGGGTTTACTACGAGCAGTACTTC. Amino acid sequence: CASSLVTGVYYEQYF.

The CDR3, as DNA: TGTGCCAGCAGCTTAGGTGTTGGGGGGACCTACGAGCAGTACTTC. Encoded protein: CASSLGVGGTYEQYF. The chain couples TRBV11-2 to TRBJ2-5; perhaps TRBD2 as D (6 bases). Judging by the DNA end, TRBJ2-7 fits better; the J call may be wrong. Germline lookup yields CDR1 SGHAT and CDR2 FQNNGV. The length of the CDR3 is 15 residues.